One and the same sample provided the 9 T cell receptor beta chains below, sequenced in a study of shared clonotypes between healthy human individuals. Using immunoSEQ multiplex PCR, the repertoire was profiled, and TCRdb retains in-frame clones only, with some absent. The data contain over a million clones, 60% to 80% of them singletons. Sample: memory CD4+ T cells sorted from blood. This sample's subset: CD45RA-negative fraction. Receptors originate from a man aged 18 to 30 in good health.

With respect to this clone: Relative to the germline gene, one junction end is altered; a read error may explain this. V and J are TRBV7-7 and TRBJ2-1; 14 nucleotides align to TRBD2. From germline, CDR1 is SSHAT and CDR2 FNYEAQ (reference sequence). There are 16 residues in the CDR3. CDR3 residues: CASSLSGLAGDNEQFF. CDR3 DNA sequence: TGTGCTAGCAGCTTGTCGGGACTAGCGGGAGACAATGAGCAGTTCTTC.

V usage is TRBV4-1 and J usage is TRBJ2-3; D is ambiguous. V lost 4 bases to trimming and J lost 6 bases, with 5 bases between them. The CDR3 is 11 amino acids. Germline V gene data show CDR1 as MGHRA and CDR2 as YSYEKL. CDR3 region: CASSLSDTQYF. Written as DNA, the CDR3 is TGCGCCAGCAGCCTCTCGGATACGCAGTATTTT.

This clone turned up a few times. The chain combines TRBV18 with TRBJ2-7; D is possibly TRBD1 (6 bases). Germline CDR1 is KGHSH and CDR2 is LQKENI. V was clipped by 1 base and J by 3 bases, with 10 bases between them. The length of the CDR3 is 14 residues. CDR3 coding DNA: TGTGCCAGCTCACCACGGGAAGGGGGCTACGAGCAGTACTTC. Its protein product is CASSPREGGYEQYF.

The chain uses TRBV25-1 and TRBJ1-1; D is ambiguous. Germline CDR1 reads MGHDK; CDR2 reads SYGVNS. The CDR3 totals 13 residues. The ends were cut back, 6 bases at V and 6 bases at J, with 14 bases in the middle. CDR3 DNA sequence: TGTGCCAGCAGCTGGAACGTTGTAGCTGAAGCTTTCTTT. It is translated as CASSWNVVAEAFF.

The rearrangement links TRBV2 to TRBJ1-1, with D tentatively TRBD1 (5 bases). Germline-derived CDR1 and CDR2 are SNHLY and FYNNEI. With 6 bases removed from V and 11 bases from J, the gap between germline ends came to 25 bases. This CDR3 spans 15 amino acids. The CDR3 DNA is TGTGCCAGCAGGGCTGAAGGGGCGCAGGGTACCGGTGCTTTCTTT. Protein: CASRAEGAQGTGAFF.

The genes are TRBV5-1 and TRBJ2-3; unclear D gene. Germline loops: CDR1 SGHRS, CDR2 YFSETQ. This CDR3 has 14 residues. Trimming removed 5 bases at V and 2 bases at J, with 12 bases between. The CDR3 DNA sequence: TGCGCCAGCAGGGGTGCTCAGACCACAGATACGCAGTATTTT. Translation: CASRGAQTTDTQYF. Based on the CDR3 plus reference TRBV5-1 and TRBJ2-3, the full variable domain is KAGVTQTPRYLIKTRGQQVTLSCSPISGHRSVSWYQQTPGQGLQFLFEYFSETQRNKGNFPGRFSGRQFSNSRSEMNVSTLELGDSALYLCASRGAQTTDTQYFGPGTRLTVL.

The CDR3 reads CASRNTEAFF. CDR3 DNA sequence: TGTGCCAGCAGAAACACTGAAGCTTTCTTT. This sequence joins TRBV16 and TRBJ1-1, with D unclear. This CDR3 is built from 10 residues. Deletions cut 6 bases from V and 2 bases from J, with 1 base between. Looked up from germline, CDR1 is KGHSY and CDR2 is FQNENV.

Note on this clone: A read error may explain this, as a much larger clone is one base away. This chain links TRBV2 with TRBJ2-4; D call uncertain. The germline CDR1 and CDR2 sequences are SNHLY and FYNNEI. The V end was cut by 7 bases, the J end by 1 base, with 2 bases between. The CDR3 totals 11 residues. The DNA for the CDR3 is TGTGCCAGCACGGCCAAAAACATTCAGTACTTC. Translated, it gives CASTAKNIQYF. Looking up the rest from reference TRBV2 and TRBJ2-4 gives the full variable domain: EPEVTQTPSHQVTQMGQEVILRCVPISNHLYFYWYRQILGQKVEFLVSFYNNEISEKSEIFDDQFSVERPDGSNFTLKIRSTKLEDSAMYFCASTAKNIQYFGAGTRLSVL.

This clone was found once. Since a much larger clone is just one base distant, this may be a read error. The rearrangement uses TRBV7-6 and TRBJ1-3; no firm D call. This CDR3 region has 12 residues. V lost 2 bases and J lost 4, with 3 bases in between. From germline, CDR1 is SGHVS and CDR2 FNYEAQ. CDR3 residues: CASSLSGNTIYF. As DNA, the CDR3 is TGTGCCAGCAGCTTATCCGGAAACACCATATATTTT. Full variable domain (remainder filled in from reference TRBV7-6 and TRBJ1-3): GAGVSQSPRYKVTKRGQDVALRCDPISGHVSLYWYRQALGQGPEFLTYFNYEAQQDKSGLPNDRFSAERPEGSISTLTIQRTEQRDSAMYRCASSLSGNTIYFGEGSWLTVV.